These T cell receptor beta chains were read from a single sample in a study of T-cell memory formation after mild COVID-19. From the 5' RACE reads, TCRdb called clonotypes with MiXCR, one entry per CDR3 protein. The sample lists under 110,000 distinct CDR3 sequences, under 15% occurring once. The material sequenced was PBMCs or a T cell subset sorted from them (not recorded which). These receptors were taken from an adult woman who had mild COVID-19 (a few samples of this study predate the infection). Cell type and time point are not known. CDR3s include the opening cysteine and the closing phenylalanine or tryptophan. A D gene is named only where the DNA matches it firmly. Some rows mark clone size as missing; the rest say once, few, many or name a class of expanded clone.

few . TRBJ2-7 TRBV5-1 TGCGCCAGCAGCTTCGACAGAATAATTAACTACGAGCAGTACTTC CASSFDRIINYEQYF
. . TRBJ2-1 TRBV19 TGTGCCAGTAGTGCCCACGACTGGAACGAGCAGTTCTTC CASSAHDWNEQFF
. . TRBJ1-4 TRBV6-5 TGTGCCAGCACAGGGACTAGGTTTAATGAAAAACTGTTTTTT CASTGTRFNEKLFF
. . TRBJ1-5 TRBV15 TGTGCCACCTCAGGTACAGGAGGCAATCAGCCCCAGCATTTT CATSGTGGNQPQHF
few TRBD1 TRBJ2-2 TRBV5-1 TGCGCCAGCAGCCCTGGGGACAGGGGGCGCTCAGGGGAGCTGTTTTTT CASSPGDRGRSGELFF
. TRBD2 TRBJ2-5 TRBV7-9 TGTGCCAGCAGCACCAGCGGGGTGGGAGAGACCCAGTACTTC CASSTSGVGETQYF
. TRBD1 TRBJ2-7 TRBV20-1 TGCAGTGCTAGGGGATACCAGGGGGCCGCCCCCTACGAGCAGTACTTC CSARGYQGAAPYEQYF
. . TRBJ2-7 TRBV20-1 TGCAGTGCTCACGACAGAATAAGCTCCTACGAGCAGTACTTC CSAHDRISSYEQYF
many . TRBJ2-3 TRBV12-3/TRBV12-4 TGTGCCAGCAGTTTAGCTGCGGGGAGCACAGATACGCAGTATTTT CASSLAAGSTDTQYF
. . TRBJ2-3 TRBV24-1 TGTGCCACCAGTGACCTAAGGGCAAATACGCAGTATTTT CATSDLRANTQYF
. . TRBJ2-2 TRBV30 TGTGCCTGGAGCTGGTCGGCGGGGGAGCTGTTTTTT CAWSWSAGELFF
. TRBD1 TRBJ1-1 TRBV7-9 TGTGCCAGCAGCTTCCCGGGACCCGCCGAAACAGGGGGCACTGAAGCTTTCTTT CASSFPGPAETGGTEAFF
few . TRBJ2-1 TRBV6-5 TGTGCCACCTACCACCGAGGGAGGGACATACCCTACAATGAGCAGTTCTTC CATYHRGRDIPYNEQFF
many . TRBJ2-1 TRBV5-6 TGTGCCAGCAGCCGATCTGCCAATGAGCAGTTCTTC CASSRSANEQFF
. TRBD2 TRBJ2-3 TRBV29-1 TGCAGCGTTGAACTAGCGGCTTCCCCGGTGGATACGCAGTATTTT CSVELAASPVDTQYF
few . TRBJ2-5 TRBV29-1 TGCAGCGTTGGGCTGGAACGCCCAGAGACCCAGTACTTC CSVGLERPETQYF
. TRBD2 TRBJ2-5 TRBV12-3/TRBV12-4 TGTGCCAGCAGTCCCGGACTAGCGGGAGGGCCCGGAGGAGAGACCCAGTACTTC CASSPGLAGGPGGETQYF
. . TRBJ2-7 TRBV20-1 TGCAGTGCTAGGGGGCCCGAGCGGCCGTCCTACGAGCAGTACTTC CSARGPERPSYEQYF
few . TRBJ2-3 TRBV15 TGTGCCACCAGCAGAGATTTTGCTAGCGACACAGATACGCAGTATTTT CATSRDFASDTDTQYF
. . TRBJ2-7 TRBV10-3 TGTGCCATCAGGGGGGGGGCGACCTACGAGCAGTACTTC CAIRGGATYEQYF
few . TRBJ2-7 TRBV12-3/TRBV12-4 TGTGCCAGCAGTTTAATCCCCGATGGCTACGAGCAGTACTTC CASSLIPDGYEQYF
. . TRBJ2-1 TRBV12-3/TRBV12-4 TGTGCCAGCAGTTTCGTTCCAGGGCACTACAATGAGCAGTTCTTC CASSFVPGHYNEQFF
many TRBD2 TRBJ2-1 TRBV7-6 TGTGCCAGCAGCTCGTTGGGACTACCCTCCCAAGTTGTGGATGAGCAGTTCTTC CASSSLGLPSQVVDEQFF
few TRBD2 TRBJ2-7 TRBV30 TGTGCCCCGGGGGGGGGATACTACGAGCAGTACTTC CAPGGGYYEQYF